These 27 T cell receptor beta chains came from one sample sequenced in a study of technical replicates of blood from a few donors. Clones were sequenced by immunoSEQ multiplex PCR, and TCRdb holds only the in-frame ones, with some missing. The sample has roughly 100,000 clones, just over 95% seen once. The sample taken for sequencing was T cells isolated from PBMCs. All receptors come from a human donor in good health.

This clone was seen a few times. Other DNA sequences in this sample translate to the same CDR3. This chain links TRBV18 with TRBJ1-1, with D unclear. Germline loops: CDR1 KGHSH, CDR2 LQKENI. The CDR3 runs 13 residues. Trimming stripped 3 bases from V and 2 bases from J, with 7 bases between. CDR3 nucleotide sequence: TGTGCCAGCTCACCTAGCGGAAACACTGAAGCTTTCTTT. This gives the protein CASSPSGNTEAFF.

The DNA of the CDR3 is TGTGCCAGCAGTTACGAACAGGGGTTTTGGTATGGCTACACCTTC. It specifies CASSYEQGFWYGYTF. The chain carries TRBV6-5 and TRBJ1-2, with 7 bases that match TRBD1. The CDR3 length is 15 residues. V was clipped by 2 bases and J by 5 bases; unmatched bases: 8. CDR1 is MNHEY, CDR2 SVGAGI, per germline.

The V call is TRBV28, the J call TRBJ2-5; 8 nucleotides agree with TRBD1. The CDR3 spans 13 residues. The V and J ends lost 6 bases and 5 bases, in that order; junction bases with no gene match: 5. Germline loops: CDR1 MDHEN, CDR2 SYDVKM. CDR3 nucleotides: TGTGCCAGCAGCTACAGGGGGTTGGAGACCCAGTACTTC. It is translated as CASSYRGLETQYF.

The V and J genes are TRBV19 and TRBJ1-5, with 9 bases fitting TRBD1. The germline CDR1 and CDR2 sequences are LNHDA and SQIVND (reference sequence). V trimming: 6 bases; J trimming: 7 bases; junction bases outside the gene matches: 7. This CDR3 region has 14 residues. The CDR3 protein is CASSTSQGAQPQHF. The CDR3 nucleotides read TGTGCCAGTAGCACCTCACAGGGGGCACAGCCCCAGCATTTT.

The count of this clone is one. The chain employs TRBV10-3 and TRBJ2-1; 8 positions agree with TRBD2. The CDR3 spans 15 residues. The germline V gene has CDR1 ENHRY and CDR2 SYGVKD. The J segment lost 5 bases and the V segment lost 3 bases, leaving 6 bases of the junction unmatched. CDR3 sequence (DNA): TGTGCCATCAGTGATCATACTAGCGGAAACAATGAGCAGTTCTTC. This encodes CAISDHTSGNNEQFF.

The chain is built from TRBV11-2 and TRBJ2-2; D is uncertain. The CDR3 sequence is 12 residues long. Germline V CDR1 and CDR2: SGHAT, FQNNGV. V dropped 6 bases and J dropped 9 bases, with 11 bases sitting between them. This CDR3 reads CASRLNGWELFF. In DNA form, the CDR3 reads TGTGCCAGCAGATTAAACGGGTGGGAGCTGTTTTTT.

This chain links TRBV5-6 with TRBJ1-4, with 9 bases aligning to TRBD1. The germline V gene has CDR1 SGHDT and CDR2 YYEEEE. CDR3 size: 17 residues. Trimming removed 2 bases from V and 7 bases from J; junction bases left unmatched: 12. The CDR3 spells CASSFLSTGGVSEKLFF. Written as DNA, the CDR3 is TGTGCCAGCAGCTTCCTCTCTACAGGGGGCGTAAGTGAAAAACTGTTTTTT.

CDR3 residues: CASSSGDSPLHF. In DNA, the CDR3 is TGCGCCAGCAGTTCAGGGGATTCACCCCTCCACTTT. The chain is built from TRBV5-1 and TRBJ1-6; D is perhaps TRBD1 (6 bases). Per germline, CDR1 SGHRS and CDR2 YFSETQ. The V and J ends lost 5 bases and 8 bases respectively, with 8 bases between them. This CDR3 spans 12 amino acids.

V usage is TRBV6-6 and J usage is TRBJ1-2; weak D call: TRBD1 (6 bases). V shed 4 bases and J shed 4 bases, with 16 bases lying between them. Germline CDR1 and CDR2: MNHNY and SVGAGI (reference sequence). The CDR3 sequence is 15 residues long. This chain's CDR3 is CASSLGDNYSYGYTF. The CDR3 coding sequence is TGTGCCAGCAGTTTGGGGGACAACTACAGCTATGGCTACACCTTC.

The chain joins TRBV15 to TRBJ1-1; TRBD1 might be the D (6 bases). This CDR3 comprises 17 residues. Germline V gene sequence: CDR1 LNHNV, CDR2 YYDKDF (reference sequence). Trimming pared 0 bases from V and 1 base from J, leaving 15 bases between. The CDR3 DNA is TGTGCCACCAGCAGAGATAACAGGGCCGCTTCGAACACTGAAGCTTTCTTT. As protein: CATSRDNRAASNTEAFF.

This clone has a handful of counts. The chain couples TRBV14 to TRBJ1-3; TRBD1 might be the D (5 bases). Per the germline V gene, CDR1 is SGHDN and CDR2 is FVKESK. The CDR3 has 16 residues. V was pared by 5 bases and J by 1 base, with 15 bases between. The DNA for the CDR3 is TGTGCCAGCAGCGTCAGGGCTGTGATTTCTGGAAACACCATATATTTT. Translated, it gives CASSVRAVISGNTIYF.

V usage is TRBV29-1 and J usage is TRBJ1-1; tentative D call: TRBD1 (5 bases). The V end lost 3 bases, the J end lost 4 bases, and 21 bases lay between the germline ends. The CDR3 contains 16 residues. CDR1 is SQVTM and CDR2 is ANQGSEA in the germline V gene. As DNA, the CDR3 is TGCAGCGTTGACCCCGGGCAGGGAAGGGGAAGCACTGAAGCTTTCTTT. Encoded protein: CSVDPGQGRGSTEAFF.

This clone has only one observation. The J gene is TRBJ1-6, the V gene TRBV7-9; a weak D match, TRBD1 (5 bases). This CDR3 contains 13 residues. Deletions cut 1 base from V and 11 bases from J, with 9 bases between. The V gene's germline CDR1 is SEHNR and CDR2 FQNEAQ (reference sequence). The CDR3 DNA reads as TGTGCCAGCAGCTTAGAGGAGGGGACACCCCTCCACTTT. Translation: CASSLEEGTPLHF.

The chain employs TRBV2 and TRBJ2-2, with a tentative D call TRBD2 (6 bases). Per the germline V gene, CDR1 is SNHLY and CDR2 is FYNNEI. The V and J ends lost 8 bases and 7 bases respectively, with 11 bases between them. The CDR3 totals 12 residues. The CDR3 coding sequence is TGTGCCAGCTTGGACTACTACGGGGAGCTGTTTTTT. Residues: CASLDYYGELFF.

The chain recombines TRBV29-1 with TRBJ1-5, with D possibly being TRBD1 (6 bases). Germline V CDR1 and CDR2: SQVTM, ANQGSEA. The V end lost 6 bases, the J end lost 5 bases, and 20 bases lay between the germline ends. The CDR3 loop spans 15 amino acids. The CDR3 loop is CSVSGTKGPDQPQHF. Here the CDR3 DNA reads TGCAGCGTCTCCGGGACAAAAGGACCCGATCAGCCCCAGCATTTT.

This rearrangement joins TRBV7-9 to TRBJ2-2; TRBD1 matches 10 bases. Trimming at V came to 1 base and at J to 1 base, leaving 3 bases not matched to a gene. In germline, CDR1 is SEHNR, CDR2 FQNEAQ (reference sequence). There are 17 residues in the CDR3. CDR3 amino acids: CASSLVGTGENTGELFF. The DNA for the CDR3 is TGTGCCAGCAGCTTAGTTGGGACAGGGGAGAACACCGGGGAGCTGTTTTTT.

V gene TRBV5-1 combines with J gene TRBJ2-2; 8 nucleotides line up with TRBD1. Germline CDR1 reads SGHRS; CDR2 reads YFSETQ. The CDR3 spans 15 residues. The V segment lost 4 bases and the J segment 6 bases; nucleotides outside the gene matches: 8. CDR3 nucleotides: TGCGCCAGCAGCCTTCGGACAGGGTCCGCCGGGGAGCTGTTTTTT. The encoded protein is CASSLRTGSAGELFF.

The chain has TRBV28 and TRBJ2-5; D gene unclear. Germline lookup yields CDR1 MDHEN and CDR2 SYDVKM. The CDR3 runs 12 residues. The V end was cut by 2 bases, the J end by 5 bases, with 6 bases between. CDR3 nucleotide sequence: TGTGCCAGCAGTTTAGCCTACGAGACCCAGTACTTC. Translating gives CASSLAYETQYF.

V gene TRBV9 combines with J gene TRBJ2-3; no clear D gene. V gave up 0 bases and J gave up 1 base, with 12 bases separating them. The CDR3 length is 16 residues. The germline V gene has CDR1 SGDLS and CDR2 YYNGEE. The CDR3 sequence: CASSVVMEWGTDTQYF. The CDR3 bases are TGTGCCAGCAGCGTAGTGATGGAGTGGGGCACAGATACGCAGTATTTT.

The rearrangement links TRBV4-2 to TRBJ2-5; 10 bases map to TRBD2. The CDR3 runs 15 residues. Germline assignment: CDR1 LGHNA and CDR2 YNFKEQ. The V and J ends lost 1 base and 5 bases, in that order; junction bases with no gene match: 4. CDR3 sequence reads: CASSQGAGGPETQYF. Written as DNA, the CDR3 is TGTGCCAGCAGCCAAGGAGCGGGAGGGCCGGAGACCCAGTACTTC.

This chain joins TRBV11-1 and TRBJ1-2; 8 bases are shared with TRBD1. The germline V gene encodes CDR1 SGHAT and CDR2 FQDESV (reference sequence). The CDR3 sequence is 13 residues long. The junction had 1 base not matched to a gene; V was cut back by 3 bases and J by 4 bases. In DNA form, the CDR3 reads TGTGCCAGCAGCTTTGGGACAGGCTATGGCTACACCTTC. It encodes CASSFGTGYGYTF.

This rearrangement joins TRBV19 to TRBJ1-2; 9 bases map to TRBD1. CDR3 size: 13 residues. V trimming: 5 bases; J trimming: 4 bases; junction bases outside the gene matches: 2. Germline loops: CDR1 LNHDA, CDR2 SQIVND (reference sequence). CDR3 coding DNA: TGTGCCAGTAGTCGACAGGGGGTCTATGGCTACACCTTC. Its translation is CASSRQGVYGYTF.

The CDR3 protein is CASSEVIPDYYNEQFF. CDR3 DNA sequence: TGTGCCAGCAGTGAAGTAATCCCAGACTACTACAATGAGCAGTTCTTC. This chain links TRBV6-1 with TRBJ2-1; possibly TRBD2 for D (5 bases). The germline CDR1 and CDR2 sequences are MNHNS and SASEGT. V lost 1 base and J 3 bases, leaving 13 bases between the germline ends. This CDR3 contains 16 residues.

V gene TRBV7-9 combines with J gene TRBJ2-3; D might be TRBD1 (5 bases). The V end lost 6 bases, the J end lost 3 bases, and 7 bases lay between the germline ends. There are 12 residues in the CDR3. Germline V gives CDR1 SEHNR, CDR2 FQNEAQ (reference sequence). CDR3 sequence (DNA): TGTGCCAGCAGACCAGGGACAGATACGCAGTATTTT. Translating gives CASRPGTDTQYF. The whole variable domain, remainder taken from reference TRBV7-9 and TRBJ2-3, is DTGVSQNPRHKITKRGQNVTFRCDPISEHNRLYWYRQTLGQGPEFLTYFQNEAQLEKSRLLSDRFSAERPKGSFSTLEIQRTEQGDSAMYLCASRPGTDTQYFGPGTRLTVL.

This chain joins TRBV6-1 and TRBJ1-2; 8 nucleotides match TRBD1. This CDR3 is built from 14 residues. Germline assignment: CDR1 MNHNS and CDR2 SASEGT. The V gene end was trimmed by 6 bases and the J gene end by 4 bases; junction bases not matched to a gene: 7. The CDR3 is CASRYGTGLYGYTF. The CDR3, as DNA: TGTGCCAGCAGGTATGGGACAGGCCTCTATGGCTACACCTTC.

This chain connects TRBV19 to TRBJ2-3; the match to TRBD2 covers 8 bases. V gave up 3 bases and J gave up 5 bases; unmatched junction bases: 22. CDR3 length: 20 amino acids. Germline V gives CDR1 LNHDA, CDR2 SQIVND (reference sequence). The CDR3 spells CASSILPLASGLNGGDTQYF. CDR3 DNA: TGTGCCAGTAGTATCCTTCCGTTGGCTAGCGGGTTAAACGGTGGAGATACGCAGTATTTT.

V gene TRBV27 combines with J gene TRBJ2-3, with a possible D match to TRBD2 (7 bases). The germline V gene encodes CDR1 MNHEY and CDR2 SMNVEV (reference sequence). CDR3 length: 15 amino acids. The V and J ends lost 2 bases and 6 bases respectively, with 15 bases between them. The CDR3 region has the DNA TGTGCCAGCAGTTTAGGCAGGGGAGGGGGGGATACGCAGTATTTT. Residues: CASSLGRGGGDTQYF.